This entry is about one TCR beta chain. This clone may be a read error of a much larger clone one base away. The CDR3 carries no conserved terminal phenylalanine or tryptophan, so it likely arises from a read error. The sample is drawn from a study of regulatory T cells in long-lasting Graves disease. CDR1 is DFQATT, CDR2 SNEGSKA, per germline (reference sequence). The CDR3 has 14 amino acids. The V and J ends lost 3 bases and 10 bases respectively, with 16 bases between them. Arm-PCR of CDR3 regions with iRepertoire HTBI primers generated TCR beta libraries. TCRdb reprocessed the multiplex PCR reads via MiXCR and lists one record per CDR3 protein. The sample records fewer than 650,000 distinct CDR3 sequences, about 16% being singletons. Time point of the sample: newly diagnosed GD, antithyroid drugs for less than 3 months. PBMC-derived RNA was used for the TCR library. This sample was shared with a second study, whose subject was T cells in Graves' hyperthyroidism and ophthalmopathy.

V usage is TRBV20-1 and J usage is TRBJ1-6, with TRBD1 as a possible D gene (6 bases). The TCR originated in a man aged 18 to 35 with Graves disease. The starting material was peripheral blood mononuclear cells (PBMCs), obtained at new diagnosis, from a patient treated with antithyroid drugs. In DNA, the CDR3 is TGCAGTGCTAGGGTCCGCAGCACAGGGTCACCCCTCCACTCT. This translates into CSARVRSTGSPLHS.